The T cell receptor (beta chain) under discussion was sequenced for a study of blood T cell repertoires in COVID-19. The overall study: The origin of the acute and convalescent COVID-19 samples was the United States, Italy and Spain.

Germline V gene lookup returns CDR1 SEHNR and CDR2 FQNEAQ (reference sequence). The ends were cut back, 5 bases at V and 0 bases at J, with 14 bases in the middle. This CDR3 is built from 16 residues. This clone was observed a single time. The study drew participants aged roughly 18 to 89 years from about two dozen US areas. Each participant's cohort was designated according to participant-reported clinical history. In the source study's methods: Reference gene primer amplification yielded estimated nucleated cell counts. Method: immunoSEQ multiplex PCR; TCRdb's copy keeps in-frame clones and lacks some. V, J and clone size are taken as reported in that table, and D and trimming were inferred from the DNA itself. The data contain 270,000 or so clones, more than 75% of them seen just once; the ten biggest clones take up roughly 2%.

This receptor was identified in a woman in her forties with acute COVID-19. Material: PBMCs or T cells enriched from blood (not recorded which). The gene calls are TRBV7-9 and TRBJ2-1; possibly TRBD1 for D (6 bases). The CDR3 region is CASSAYRDNSYNEQFF. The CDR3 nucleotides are TGTGCCAGCAGCGCCTACCGGGACAACTCCTACAATGAGCAGTTCTTC.